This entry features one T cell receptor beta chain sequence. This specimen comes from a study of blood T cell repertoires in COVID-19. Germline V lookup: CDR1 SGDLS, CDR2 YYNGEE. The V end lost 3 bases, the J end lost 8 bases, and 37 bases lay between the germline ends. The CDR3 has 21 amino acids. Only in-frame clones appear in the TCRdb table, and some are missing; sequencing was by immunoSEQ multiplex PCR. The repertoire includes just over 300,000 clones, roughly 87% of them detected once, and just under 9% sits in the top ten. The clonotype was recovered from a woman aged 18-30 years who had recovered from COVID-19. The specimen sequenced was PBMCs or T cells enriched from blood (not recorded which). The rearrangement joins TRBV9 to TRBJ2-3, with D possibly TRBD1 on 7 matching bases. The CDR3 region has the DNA TGTGCCAGCAGCGCAAGACAGGGACTTCCAAAATTAGATACGGCGATTCCTACGCAGTATTTT. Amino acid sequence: CASSARQGLPKLDTAIPTQYF.